This TCR beta chain was sequenced in a study of blood T cell repertoires in COVID-19. Study-wide context: Material from acute and convalescent COVID-19 was sourced from the United States, Italy and Spain.

The germline CDR1 and CDR2 sequences are SQVTM and ANQGSEA. The CDR3 runs to 16 residues. Trimming cost V 1 base and J 0 bases, with 16 bases left between them. This table comes from immunoSEQ multiplex PCR, and its TCRdb copy is limited to in-frame clones, with some not included. This sample yields 250,000 to 400,000 clones, of which about nine tenths are seen a single time; under 3.5% belongs to the top ten. Recruited during active infection, patients (from Seattle) were subsequently followed longitudinally. The TCR sequence derives from a woman aged 25 to 45 with COVID-19, enrolled during active disease. Input material: peripheral blood. V and J are TRBV29-1 and TRBJ2-7; maybe TRBD2 (6 bases). This CDR3 reads CSVEAVGRESSYEQYF. CDR3 coding DNA: TGCAGCGTTGAAGCGGTTGGACGGGAGAGCTCCTACGAGCAGTACTTC.